Presented here are 15 T cell receptor beta chains from one specimen sequenced in a study of shared T cell receptors in the human thymus. TCRdb's copy holds only in-frame clones and misses some; the assay was immunoSEQ multiplex PCR. The sample has under 700,000 clones, 75% to 80% seen once. In addition, the sample was reused for a study of human thymus T cells.

The material sequenced was thymocytes. The receptors here all came from a boy in the first two years of life with a congenital heart defect.

V and J are TRBV5-4 and TRBJ2-3, with TRBD2 matching 13 bases. The CDR3 extends over 18 amino acids. V lost 4 bases to trimming and J lost 1 base; unmatched junction nucleotides: 9. From germline, CDR1 is SGHNT and CDR2 YYREEE (reference sequence). This CDR3 is CASSPQLAGGPGTDTQYF. In DNA form, the CDR3 reads TGTGCCAGCAGCCCTCAACTAGCGGGAGGGCCCGGCACAGATACGCAGTATTTT.

The chain joins TRBV7-2 to TRBJ2-3; a possible D gene is TRBD2 (6 bases). CDR1 is SGHTA and CDR2 is FQGNSA in the germline V gene. The V end lost 5 bases, the J end lost 0 bases, and 21 bases lay between the germline ends. This CDR3 has 18 amino acids. Here the CDR3 reads CASSHRDFHPPSTDTQYF. The CDR3, as DNA: TGTGCCAGCAGCCACCGGGACTTCCACCCTCCTAGCACAGATACGCAGTATTTT.

V and J are TRBV7-9 and TRBJ1-2; D uncertain. Germline V gives CDR1 SEHNR, CDR2 FQNEAQ (reference sequence). The CDR3 has 14 residues. V lost 5 bases and J lost 8, with 18 bases in between. The CDR3 nucleotides read TGTGCCAGCAGCCCCGGGAGACCCCTCGGCGGCTACACCTTC. Translated: CASSPGRPLGGYTF. The full variable domain, completed using reference TRBV7-9 and TRBJ1-2, is DTGVSQNPRHKITKRGQNVTFRCDPISEHNRLYWYRQTLGQGPEFLTYFQNEAQLEKSRLLSDRFSAERPKGSFSTLEIQRTEQGDSAMYLCASSPGRPLGGYTFGSGTRLTVV.

This clone came up a few times. The gene calls are TRBV7-9 and TRBJ2-1; TRBD2 matches 14 bases. V trimming: 5 bases; J trimming: 2 bases; junction bases outside the gene matches: 2. Germline loops: CDR1 SEHNR, CDR2 FQNEAQ (reference sequence). This CDR3 is built from 16 residues. The CDR3 region is CASSPTSGRAYNEQFF. The CDR3 DNA sequence: TGTGCCAGCAGCCCGACTAGCGGGAGGGCCTACAATGAGCAGTTCTTC.

The gene calls are TRBV27 and TRBJ2-7; 10 bases line up with TRBD2. CDR1 and CDR2 (germline): MNHEY, SMNVEV (reference sequence). The CDR3 runs 15 residues. Trimming removed 6 bases from V and 0 bases from J; junction bases left unmatched: 5. The CDR3 nucleotides are TGTGCCAGCAGCCCTGGACTAGCGGCCTCCTACGAGCAGTACTTC. Translated: CASSPGLAASYEQYF.

The chain is built from TRBV4-3 and TRBJ2-2; possibly TRBD2 for D (6 bases). The germline CDR1 and CDR2 sequences are LGHNA and YSLEER. This CDR3 comprises 20 residues. V was trimmed by 3 bases and J by 2 bases, leaving 25 bases between them. CDR3 bases: TGCGCCAGCAGCCAGAAGGAGGGCCGGGACCAATGGCCAAACACCGGGGAGCTGTTTTTT. Its protein product is CASSQKEGRDQWPNTGELFF.

This clone came up once. The rearrangement links TRBV6-5 to TRBJ1-1, with 8 nucleotides matching TRBD1. CDR3 length: 14 amino acids. Trimming cost V 6 bases and J 5 bases; bases outside gene matches: 8. Germline V gene lookup returns CDR1 MNHEY and CDR2 SVGAGI. DNA for the CDR3: TGTGCCAGCAGGTCCCCAGGGGGCGGAACTGAAGCTTTCTTT. This translates into CASRSPGGGTEAFF.

J is TRBJ1-2 and V is TRBV19; perhaps TRBD1 as D (6 bases). From germline, CDR1 is LNHDA and CDR2 SQIVND (reference sequence). The CDR3 has 15 residues. The V end was cut by 7 bases, the J end by 4 bases, with 19 bases between. The CDR3: CASTSGGPLGYGYTF. The CDR3 nucleotides read TGTGCCAGTACCTCCGGGGGGCCTCTTGGCTATGGCTACACCTTC.

This clone showed up just once. The gene calls are TRBV4-1 and TRBJ2-7, with 13 bases lining up with TRBD2. The germline V gene encodes CDR1 MGHRA and CDR2 YSYEKL. The CDR3 is 16 residues long. After removal of 4 bases from V and 1 base from J, the junction contained 4 bases not matched to a gene. The CDR3 spells CASSRKTSGGSYEQYF. The CDR3 DNA sequence: TGCGCCAGCAGCCGCAAGACTAGCGGGGGGTCCTACGAGCAGTACTTC.

The chain employs TRBV5-1 and TRBJ2-1, with 12 bases fitting TRBD2. The CDR3 consists of 20 residues. The germline CDR1 and CDR2 sequences are SGHRS and YFSETQ. Trimming removed 0 bases from V and 0 bases from J; junction bases left unmatched: 10. The DNA of the CDR3 is TGCGCCAGCAGCTTGGGCGCTAGCGGGAGGGCCCAGAGCTCCTACAATGAGCAGTTCTTC. This encodes CASSLGASGRAQSSYNEQFF.

The chain recombines TRBV27 with TRBJ2-1, with 7 bases fitting TRBD2. This CDR3 is built from 18 residues. The J segment lost 3 bases and the V segment lost 0 bases, leaving 11 bases of the junction unmatched. Germline V lookup: CDR1 MNHEY, CDR2 SMNVEV (reference sequence). The CDR3 region has the DNA TGTGCCAGCAGTTTATCCCCCTTAGTGGGCGGGAGCTACAATGAGCAGTTCTTC. Translating it yields CASSLSPLVGGSYNEQFF.

This chain uses TRBV7-8 with TRBJ1-4; TRBD1 might be the D (6 bases). The CDR3 consists of 15 residues. Germline CDR1 reads SGHVS; CDR2 reads FQNEAQ. V lost 5 bases to trimming and J lost 8 bases, with 18 bases between them. The DNA for the CDR3 is TGTGCCAGCAGCCCTAACGGGACAAGACCCGAAAAACTGTTTTTT. It translates to CASSPNGTRPEKLFF.

This clone has a handful of counts. The chain couples TRBV18 to TRBJ2-2; 13 positions match TRBD2. The CDR3 is made up of 18 amino acids. Germline assignment: CDR1 KGHSH and CDR2 LQKENI. J gave up 1 base and V 4 bases, and 6 bases lay outside the gene matches. The CDR3 region is CASSLRTSGRRNTGELFF. DNA of the CDR3: TGTGCCAGCTCACTACGGACTAGCGGGAGAAGGAACACCGGGGAGCTGTTTTTT.

The chain is built from TRBV5-4 and TRBJ2-7; 7 nucleotides match TRBD2. This CDR3 comprises 15 residues. Germline CDR1 reads SGHNT; CDR2 reads YYREEE (reference sequence). With V trimmed by 0 bases and J by 5 bases, 8 bases remained unmatched. CDR3 nucleotide sequence: TGTGCCAGCAGCTTGGTGGGGGGGTTACCCCACGAGCAGTACTTC. It codes for CASSLVGGLPHEQYF.

This CDR3 reads CASSGGGRRGAYNEQFF. CDR3 coding DNA: TGTGCCAGCAGTGGGGGCGGGAGGAGGGGGGCCTACAATGAGCAGTTCTTC. V and J are TRBV7-2 and TRBJ2-1, with 8 bases matching TRBD2. V lost 6 bases, J lost 2 bases, and 12 bases stayed unmatched. The CDR3 is 17 amino acids. Germline V gene data show CDR1 as SGHTA and CDR2 as FQGNSA.